The sequence of this T cell receptor beta chain was determined in a study of PD-1 blockade in classical Hodgkin lymphoma. Overall study findings and caveats: Healthy donors reportedly exceeded newly diagnosed patients in baseline TCR diversity.

Assay used: immunoSEQ multiplex PCR; TCRdb lists only in-frame clones, some missing. The sample lists some 110,000 clones; roughly 89% were seen once. Regarding time point: cycle 4 day 1 (C4D1), after five to seven weeks of nivolumab. All the patients suffered relapse after autologous stem cell transplantation, and brentuximab vedotin exposure differed. A note on this clone: Its matching antigen is unknown.

Germline V gene data show CDR1 as MNHEY and CDR2 as SMNVEV (reference sequence). V gave up 3 bases and J gave up 0 bases, with 17 bases separating them. The CDR3 sequence is 17 residues long. The source of this sequence is a human donor with classical Hodgkin lymphoma. The chain has TRBV27 and TRBJ1-1, with D uncertain. This material consisted of peripheral blood mononuclear cells (PBMCs), taken before the fourth cycle of nivolumab. In DNA form, the CDR3 reads TGTGCCAGCAGTTTTAGTACACCCCAAGCTATGAACACTGAAGCTTTCTTT. As protein: CASSFSTPQAMNTEAFF.